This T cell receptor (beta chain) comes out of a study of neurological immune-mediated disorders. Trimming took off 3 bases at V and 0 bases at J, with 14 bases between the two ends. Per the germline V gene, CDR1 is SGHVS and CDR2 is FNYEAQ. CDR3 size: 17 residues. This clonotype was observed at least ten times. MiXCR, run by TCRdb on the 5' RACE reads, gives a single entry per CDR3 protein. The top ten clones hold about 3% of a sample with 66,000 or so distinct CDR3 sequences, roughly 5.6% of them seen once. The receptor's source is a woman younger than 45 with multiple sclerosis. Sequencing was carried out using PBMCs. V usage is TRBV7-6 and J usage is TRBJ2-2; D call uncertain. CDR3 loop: CASSLPVHYANTGELFF. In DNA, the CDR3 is TGTGCCAGCAGCTTGCCTGTACATTACGCGAACACCGGGGAGCTGTTTTTT.